A single sample is the source of the 20 T cell receptor beta chains below, sequenced in a study of prognosis after radiotherapy for stage I lung cancer. With two-round multiplex PCR, TCR beta CDR3 sequences were amplified from genomic DNA. During first-round PCR, primers specific to each TRBV and TRBJ gene were used. Each CDR3 protein is one row after TCRdb ran MiXCR on the multiplex PCR reads. The sample contains under 75,000 distinct CDR3 sequences, approximately 25% of which appear only once. This specimen consisted of PBMCs, obtained before or after stereotactic body radiation therapy (not recorded which). The receptors were gathered from a donor aged 50 or older with non-small cell lung cancer.

This clonotype occurred many times. The chain employs TRBV7-3 and TRBJ2-2; D may be TRBD1 or TRBD2 (5 bases each). Germline values: CDR1 SGHTA, CDR2 FQGTGA. Trimming took off 5 bases at V and 3 bases at J, with 19 bases between the two ends. The CDR3 loop spans 17 amino acids. Here the CDR3 reads CASSPMRSGADTGELFF. CDR3 coding DNA: TGTGCCAGCAGCCCAATGCGTTCCGGGGCCGACACCGGGGAGCTGTTTTTT.

This clonotype was detected many times. V is TRBV6-1 and J is TRBJ1-5; TRBD1 matches at 7 bases. Germline V CDR1 and CDR2: MNHNS, SASEGT. The CDR3 loop spans 15 amino acids. V lost 5 bases, J lost 0 bases, and 4 bases stayed unmatched. The CDR3 nucleotides are TGTGCCAGCAGTCCGCGGGACAGTAGCAATCAGCCCCAGCATTTT. Residues: CASSPRDSSNQPQHF.

This clonotype was counted at least ten times. The gene calls are TRBV4-3 and TRBJ1-3; D remains unclear. This CDR3 contains 15 residues. Germline lookup yields CDR1 LGHNA and CDR2 YSLEER. The ends were cut back, 1 base at V and 0 bases at J, with 7 bases in the middle. CDR3 loop: CASSQGFFSGNTIYF. CDR3 DNA sequence: TGCGCCAGCAGCCAAGGATTCTTCTCTGGAAACACCATATATTTT.

This clonotype was observed at least ten times. The chain links TRBV18 to TRBJ2-7, with a tentative D call TRBD1 (6 bases). CDR3 size: 13 residues. Germline values: CDR1 KGHSH, CDR2 LQKENI. V was pared by 1 base and J by 5 bases, with 9 bases between. The CDR3 spells CASSPLYRDEQYF. The DNA of the CDR3 is TGTGCCAGCTCACCACTATACAGGGACGAGCAGTACTTC.

This clonotype was seen many times. V is TRBV11-2 and J is TRBJ2-5; weak D call: TRBD2 (7 bases). The ends were cut back, 5 bases at V and 5 bases at J, with 21 bases in the middle. CDR1 is SGHAT, CDR2 FQNNGV, per germline. This CDR3 comprises 16 residues. This CDR3 reads CASSERMGGQRETQYF. For the CDR3, the DNA is TGTGCCAGCAGCGAACGAATGGGGGGGCAAAGGGAGACCCAGTACTTC. Full variable domain (missing parts from reference TRBV11-2 and TRBJ2-5): EAGVAQSPRYKIIEKRQSVAFWCNPISGHATLYWYQQILGQGPKLLIQFQNNGVVDDSQLPKDRFSAERLKGVDSTLKIQPAKLEDSAVYLCASSERMGGQRETQYFGPGTRLLVL.

This clonotype was detected a few times. A much more abundant neighbour one base away suggests this may be a read error. The genes are TRBV19 and TRBJ1-1; D perhaps matches TRBD1 (6 bases). CDR1 is LNHDA and CDR2 is SQIVND in the germline V gene (reference sequence). CDR3 length: 16 residues. The V and J ends lost 7 bases and 2 bases respectively, with 20 bases between them. The DNA for the CDR3 is TGTGCCAGTACGAACTCCAAAGACAGGTTTAACACTGAAGCTTTCTTT. This translates into CASTNSKDRFNTEAFF.

This clonotype was seen repeatedly, ten times or more. The rearrangement uses TRBV6-2 or TRBV6-3 and TRBJ2-7; D gene unclear. Trimming left V 10 bases short and J 1 base short, with 14 bases between. The length of the CDR3 is 13 residues. Germline CDR1 MNHEY, CDR2 SVGEGT. As DNA, the CDR3 is TGTGCCACCAACAACCCGCCTTCCTACGAGCAGTACTTC. It encodes CATNNPPSYEQYF.

This clonotype was counted ten times or more. The genes are TRBV5-6 and TRBJ2-1, with 10 bases fitting TRBD2. Per the germline V gene, CDR1 is SGHDT and CDR2 is YYEEEE. CDR3 length: 15 residues. J gave up 8 bases and V 5 bases, and 10 bases lay outside the gene matches. The CDR3 DNA is TGTGCCAGCAGTTCGAGCGGGGGGGCCTCCTATGAGCAGTTCTTC. Its protein is CASSSSGGASYEQFF.

Note on this clonotype: The likely explanation is a read error, given a far larger clone one base away. The V call is TRBV6-4, the J call TRBJ2-1; maybe TRBD1 (6 bases). The CDR3 loop spans 14 amino acids. Trimming cost V 4 bases and J 4 bases, with 11 bases left between them. From germline, CDR1 is MRHNA and CDR2 SNTAGT. In nucleotides, the CDR3 is TGTGCCAGCAGTGGGAAAGGGGGTTACAATGAGCAGTTCTTC. Its protein product is CASSGKGGYNEQFF.

On this clonotype itself: A single base is all that separates this from a far larger clone, so a read error is likely. CDR3 DNA: TGTGCCAGCAGTTACAACTTCGGGACAGGGGGCGCCTACGAGCAGTACTTC. This translates into CASSYNFGTGGAYEQYF. The chain employs TRBV6-5 and TRBJ2-5; the match to TRBD1 covers 12 bases. The DNA end is more similar to TRBJ2-7, so the J call may be wrong. The germline V gene has CDR1 MNHEY and CDR2 SVGAGI. CDR3 length equals 17 residues.

About this clonotype: A much larger clone sits a single nucleotide away, making a read error possible. The gene calls are TRBV5-1 and TRBJ1-4, with D perhaps TRBD1 (6 bases). This CDR3 has 15 residues. CDR1 SGHRS and CDR2 YFSETQ come from the germline V gene. CDR3 nucleotide sequence: TGCGCCAGCAGATTGGACGGCAGGGGCGATGAAAAACTGTTTTTT. This sequence encodes CASRLDGRGDEKLFF.

This clonotype has a handful of counts. This chain links TRBV3-1 with TRBJ1-1; no reliable D call. V was trimmed by 1 base and J by 2 bases, leaving 11 bases between them. In germline, CDR1 is LGHDT, CDR2 YNNKEL (reference sequence). The CDR3 runs to 15 residues. CDR3 in amino acids: CASSQVAGYNTEAFF. DNA for the CDR3: TGTGCCAGCAGCCAAGTCGCGGGATACAACACTGAAGCTTTCTTT.

This clonotype was recorded many times. J is TRBJ1-2 and V is TRBV20-1, with 8 bases identical to TRBD1. Per germline, CDR1 DFQATT and CDR2 SNEGSKA (reference sequence). J was trimmed by 7 bases and V by 3 bases; bases with no gene match: 10. The CDR3 is 14 amino acids. The CDR3 DNA reads TGCAGTGCTAGCGCAGGGGGCAAACTCGGTGGCTACACCTTC. It translates to CSASAGGKLGGYTF.

This clonotype was seen many times. CDR3 DNA: TGTGCCAGCAGTGAAGCGCTTCTGGGGGGCCTGAACACTGAAGCTTTCTTT. Its translation is CASSEALLGGLNTEAFF. The rearrangement links TRBV6-1 to TRBJ1-1; D is perhaps TRBD1 (6 bases). Deletions cut 0 bases from V and 0 bases from J, with 14 bases between. The CDR3 runs 17 residues. Per the germline V gene, CDR1 is MNHNS and CDR2 is SASEGT.

This clonotype has a count of ten or more. The chain recombines TRBV20-1 with TRBJ1-2, with 9 nucleotides matching TRBD1. V shed 1 base, J shed 4 bases, and the junction held 7 bases outside the gene matches. The CDR3 sequence is 15 residues long. CDR1 and CDR2 (germline): DFQATT, SNEGSKA (reference sequence). The CDR3 loop reads CSARGQTGGGYGYTF. The CDR3 DNA reads as TGCAGTGCTAGAGGTCAGACAGGGGGTGGCTATGGCTACACCTTC.

The chain carries TRBV6-1 and TRBJ2-7, with 7 bases matching TRBD2. This CDR3 spans 15 amino acids. From germline, CDR1 is MNHNS and CDR2 SASEGT. The ends lost 7 bases at V and 10 bases at J; junction bases unmatched: 19. The CDR3 nucleotides read TGTGCCAGCATGCCCCCCGGGGACGGCGGGAGTGACCAGTACTTC. It codes for CASMPPGDGGSDQYF.

This clonotype was seen ten or more times. The chain uses TRBV3-1 and TRBJ1-5, with D maybe TRBD1 (5 bases). V was shortened by 0 bases and J by 6 bases, with 15 bases between the two germline ends. Germline V gene lookup returns CDR1 LGHDT and CDR2 YNNKEL (reference sequence). This CDR3 contains 16 residues. CDR3 sequence reads: CASSQDLTRGGQPQHF. The DNA for the CDR3 is TGTGCCAGCAGCCAAGATCTAACGAGGGGCGGTCAGCCCCAGCATTTT.

The table lists this clonotype with many counts. The chain uses TRBV7-9 and TRBJ1-1, with D perhaps TRBD1 (5 bases). Germline assignment: CDR1 SEHNR and CDR2 FQNEAQ (reference sequence). There are 13 residues in the CDR3. Trimming pared 1 base from V and 3 bases from J, leaving 6 bases between. CDR3 nucleotides: TGTGCCAGCAGCTTAGAACAGGACACTGAAGCTTTCTTT. Amino acids: CASSLEQDTEAFF.

This clonotype was observed many times. The V and J genes are TRBV7-2 and TRBJ2-3; 7 bases agree with TRBD1. Germline CDR1 reads SGHTA; CDR2 reads FQGNSA. V lost 6 bases and J lost 4; bases outside the gene matches: 4. The CDR3 extends over 13 amino acids. CDR3: CASSRQGADTQYF. CDR3 sequence (DNA): TGTGCCAGCAGTCGACAGGGCGCAGATACGCAGTATTTT.

This clonotype was seen repeatedly, ten times or more. The final CDR3 position lacks the conserved phenylalanine or tryptophan, pointing to a likely read error. The rearrangement links TRBV28 to TRBJ1-4, with TRBD1 matching over 7 bases. The CDR3 contains 15 residues. The germline V gene has CDR1 MDHEN and CDR2 SYDVKM. V shed 6 bases and J 5 bases; nucleotides not matched to a gene: 9. The CDR3 is CASRLAGTANEKLFS. The CDR3 bases are TGTGCCAGCAGGCTAGCCGGGACAGCAAATGAAAAACTGTTTTCT.